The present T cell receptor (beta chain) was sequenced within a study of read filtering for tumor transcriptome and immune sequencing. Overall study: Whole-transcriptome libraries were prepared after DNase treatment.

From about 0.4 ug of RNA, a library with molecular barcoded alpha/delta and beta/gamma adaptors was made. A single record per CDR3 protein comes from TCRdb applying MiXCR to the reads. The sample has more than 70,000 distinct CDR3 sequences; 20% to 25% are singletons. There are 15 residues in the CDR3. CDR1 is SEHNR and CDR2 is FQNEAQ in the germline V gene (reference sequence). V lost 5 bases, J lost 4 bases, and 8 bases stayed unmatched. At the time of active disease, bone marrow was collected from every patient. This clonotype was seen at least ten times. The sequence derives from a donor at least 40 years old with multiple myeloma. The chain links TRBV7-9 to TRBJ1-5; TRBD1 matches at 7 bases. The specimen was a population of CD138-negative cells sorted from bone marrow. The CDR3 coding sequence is TGTGCCAGCAGCCCAGGGGGGACAGATAATCAGCCCCAGCATTTT. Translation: CASSPGGTDNQPQHF.